This is a list of T cell receptor beta chains from one sample in a study of T cell responses to AZD1222 COVID-19 vaccine. Produced via immunoSEQ multiplex PCR; TCRdb's table is partial and in-frame only. Of about 100,000 clones listed, 87% are singletons. The source was peripheral blood, collected on day 0 of AZD1222 vaccination. These receptors all stem from an adult in good health. Each CDR3 is given with its conserved first and last residue.

>TRBJ1-2|TRBV30
CAWGTRGYGYTF
>TRBJ1-2|TRBV28
CASRVSGTGGGYTF
>TRBJ1-3|TRBV5-1
CASSPGRISGNTIYF
>TRBJ1-2|TRBV29-1
CSVDPGSYGYTF
>TRBJ1-2|TRBV7-3
CASSLPGGGGYTF
>TRBJ2-2|TRBV15
CATSIGTSGPYELFF
>TRBJ2-7|TRBV19
CASSALGGSEQYF
>TRBJ2-2|TRBV11-3
CASSMGTVNTGELFF
>TRBJ1-5|TRBV5-1
CASSLGGTGGGQPQHF
>TRBJ2-2|TRBV9
CASSDSGGADTGELFF
>TRBJ1-1|TRBV7-5
CARSFHSGGATARDTEAFF
>TRBJ1-3|TRBV7-2
CASSKTTMRTIYF
>TRBJ1-2|TRBV7-2
CASSLVRDRSGYTF
>TRBJ1-2|TRBV6-5
CASSSQGYGYTF
>TRBJ2-3|TRBV7-8
CASSWRGRDTDTQYF
>TRBJ1-2|TRBV7-3
CASSSDRGRPSGYTF
>TRBJ1-3|TRBV4-3
CASSQGSDGSSSGNTIYF
>TRBJ2-5|TRBV5-4
CASSKNQETQYF
>TRBJ1-1|TRBV12-3/TRBV12-4
CASSLFLNTEAFF
>TRBJ1-1|TRBV6-5
CASSPGQGVTEAFF
>TRBJ2-5|TRBV11-1
CASSLGRGIQETQYF
>TRBJ2-3|TRBV6-5
CASSLSGTGTDTQYF
>TRBJ1-5|TRBV19
CASSTPIRTGGRYQPQHF
>TRBJ1-1|TRBV19
CASITGNTEAFF
>TRBJ1-2|TRBV24-1
CATSESGQRYGYTF
>TRBJ2-1|TRBV9
CASSPDLRDYNEQFF
>TRBJ2-1|TRBV9
CASSYSAGGQNEQFF